One sample yielded the 16 T cell receptor beta chains listed below, sequenced in a study of monozygotic twins with inflammatory bowel disease. Reanalyzing the 5' RACE reads, TCRdb keeps one entry per CDR3 protein, without DNA. This sample's table has a few hundred thousand distinct CDR3 sequences. Source material: blood. These receptors were collected from a human donor with ulcerative colitis or Crohn's disease, or a healthy co-twin of an affected twin (not recorded which).

The chain employs TRBV11-2 and TRBJ2-1; as DNA is missing, the TRBD1 call by TCRdb cannot be tested. The CDR3 has 17 residues. Germline values: CDR1 SGHAT, CDR2 FQNNGV. The CDR3 reads CASSLDGGPGPYNEQFF. The full variable domain, its missing parts supplied by reference TRBV11-2 and TRBJ2-1, is EAGVAQSPRYKIIEKRQSVAFWCNPISGHATLYWYQQILGQGPKLLIQFQNNGVVDDSQLPKDRFSAERLKGVDSTLKIQPAKLEDSAVYLCASSLDGGPGPYNEQFFGPGTRLTVL.

The chain uses TRBV5-1 and TRBJ2-3; the D gene TCRdb calls, TRBD2, cannot be checked with no DNA. Germline V lookup: CDR1 SGHRS, CDR2 YFSETQ. CDR3 size: 14 residues. The CDR3 region is CASSSASYSDTQYF.

The rearrangement links TRBV9 to TRBJ2-3. The length of the CDR3 is 13 residues. Germline lookup yields CDR1 SGDLS and CDR2 YYNGEE. This chain's CDR3 is CASSVVVTDTQYF.

The chain combines TRBV7-9 with TRBJ2-7; TCRdb calls TRBD1, which cannot be checked without DNA. In germline, CDR1 is SEHNR, CDR2 FQNEAQ (reference sequence). The CDR3 length is 14 residues. CDR3 sequence: CASSSPDRAYEQYF. The whole variable domain, remainder taken from reference TRBV7-9 and TRBJ2-7, is DTGVSQNPRHKITKRGQNVTFRCDPISEHNRLYWYRQTLGQGPEFLTYFQNEAQLEKSRLLSDRFSAERPKGSFSTLEIQRTEQGDSAMYLCASSSPDRAYEQYFGPGTRLTVT.

The chain joins TRBV20-1 to TRBJ1-2; TCRdb lists TRBD1, though no DNA is available to test this call. Germline V gene sequence: CDR1 DFQATT, CDR2 SNEGSKA (reference sequence). The CDR3 sequence is 13 residues long. This CDR3 is CSASRGPLGGYTF.

The genes are TRBV7-2 and TRBJ2-1. Germline CDR1 and CDR2: SGHTA and FQGNSA. This CDR3 has 14 residues. The CDR3 sequence is CASSLALADNEQFF.

The V gene is TRBV28, the J gene TRBJ1-1. The CDR3 sequence is 15 residues long. Germline CDR1 and CDR2: MDHEN and SYDVKM. The CDR3: CASSLSTAGNTEAFF.

The V gene is TRBV19, the J gene TRBJ2-5; TCRdb proposes TRBD1, but this gene call is untestable without DNA. Germline V gene sequence: CDR1 LNHDA, CDR2 SQIVND (reference sequence). The CDR3 sequence is 13 residues long. The CDR3 spells CASRRTGGETQYF. The whole variable domain, filled in from reference TRBV19 and TRBJ2-5, reads DGGITQSPKYLFRKEGQNVTLSCEQNLNHDAMYWYRQDPGQGLRLIYYSQIVNDFQKGDIAEGYSVSREKKESFPLTVTSAQKNPTAFYLCASRRTGGETQYFGPGTRLLVL.

This rearrangement joins TRBV7-2 to TRBJ1-6; TCRdb outputs TRBD1, but without DNA this stays unchecked. CDR1 is SGHTA, CDR2 FQGNSA, per germline. The CDR3 length is 15 residues. The CDR3 here is CASSLQGVTNSPLHF.

This chain links TRBV19 with TRBJ2-3; no DNA is available, so the TRBD1 call from TCRdb remains unchecked. The CDR3 extends over 16 amino acids. Per the germline V gene, CDR1 is LNHDA and CDR2 is SQIVND (reference sequence). CDR3 region: CASSMGRGQKTDTQYF.

The rearrangement links TRBV15 to TRBJ2-1; TCRdb's D call of TRBD2 is untestable without DNA. CDR1 is LNHNV, CDR2 YYDKDF, per germline (reference sequence). This CDR3 contains 14 residues. The CDR3 region is CATSRVGGGDEQFF.

The rearrangement links TRBV11-2 to TRBJ2-5. The CDR3 extends over 14 amino acids. CDR1 and CDR2 from the germline V gene are SGHAT and FQNNGV. This CDR3 is CASSLVLLQETQYF.

This sequence joins TRBV7-9 and TRBJ2-2. This CDR3 has 13 residues. The germline gives CDR1 SEHNR, CDR2 FQNEAQ (reference sequence). CDR3 region: CASSQLNTGELFF. Using reference TRBV7-9 and TRBJ2-2 for the parts outside the CDR3, the full variable domain is DTGVSQNPRHKITKRGQNVTFRCDPISEHNRLYWYRQTLGQGPEFLTYFQNEAQLEKSRLLSDRFSAERPKGSFSTLEIQRTEQGDSAMYLCASSQLNTGELFFGEGSRLTVL.

The J gene is TRBJ2-3, the V gene TRBV25-1; the D gene TCRdb calls, TRBD1, cannot be checked with no DNA. Germline V gene lookup returns CDR1 MGHDK and CDR2 SYGVNS. The CDR3 runs to 13 residues. The CDR3 protein is CASSRGITDTQYF.

The gene calls are TRBV12-3 or TRBV12-4 and TRBJ2-7; the TCRdb D gene call, TRBD1, has no DNA to confirm it. This CDR3 has 13 amino acids. The CDR3 here is CASSPARVHEQYF.

The rearrangement uses TRBV10-3 and TRBJ2-7; TCRdb picks TRBD2, but there is no DNA to check that call. CDR1 and CDR2 (germline): ENHRY, SYGVKD. The CDR3 covers 13 residues. CDR3 loop: CAISVAGVGEQYF.